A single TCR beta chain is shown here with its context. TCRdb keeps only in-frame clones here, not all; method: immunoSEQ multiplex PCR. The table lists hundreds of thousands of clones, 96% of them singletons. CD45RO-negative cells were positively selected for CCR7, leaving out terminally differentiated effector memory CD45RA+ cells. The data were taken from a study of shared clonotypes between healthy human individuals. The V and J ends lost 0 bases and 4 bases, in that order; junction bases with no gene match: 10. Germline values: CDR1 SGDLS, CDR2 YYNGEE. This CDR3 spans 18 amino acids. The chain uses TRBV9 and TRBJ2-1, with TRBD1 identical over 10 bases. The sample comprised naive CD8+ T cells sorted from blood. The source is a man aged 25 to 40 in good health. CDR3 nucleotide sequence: TGTGCCAGCAGCGTAGCGCGTACCCCGGGACAGGGGTACAATGAGCAGTTCTTC. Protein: CASSVARTPGQGYNEQFF.